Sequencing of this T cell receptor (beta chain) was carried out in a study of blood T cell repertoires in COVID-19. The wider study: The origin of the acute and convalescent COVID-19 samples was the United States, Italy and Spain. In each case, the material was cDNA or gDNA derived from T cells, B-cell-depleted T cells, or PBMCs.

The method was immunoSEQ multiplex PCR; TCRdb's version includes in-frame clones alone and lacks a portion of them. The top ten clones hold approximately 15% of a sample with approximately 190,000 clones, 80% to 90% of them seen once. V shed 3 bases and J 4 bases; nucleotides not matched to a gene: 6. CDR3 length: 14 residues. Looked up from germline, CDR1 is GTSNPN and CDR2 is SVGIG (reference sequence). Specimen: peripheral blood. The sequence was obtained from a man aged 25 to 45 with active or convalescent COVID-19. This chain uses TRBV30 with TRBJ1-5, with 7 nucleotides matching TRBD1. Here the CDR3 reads CAWSLTGRNQPQHF. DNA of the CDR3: TGTGCCTGGAGCCTGACAGGGCGGAATCAGCCCCAGCATTTT.